These 11 T cell receptor beta chains came from one sample sequenced in a study of OX40 agonist ivuxolimab in advanced cancers. Assay: immunoSEQ multiplex PCR; the TCRdb copy retains only in-frame clones and omits some. The sample has thousands of clones; roughly 83% are singletons. This material consisted of CD4+ or CD8+ T cells sorted from blood, taken in a trial of the OX40 agonist ivuxolimab. The source is an adult with an advanced solid tumor such as melanoma, head and neck, liver or kidney cancer.

The chain couples TRBV7-6 to TRBJ2-4; D possibly matches TRBD1 or TRBD2 (5 bases each). V was pared by 5 bases and J by 7 bases, with 12 bases between. The CDR3 is 13 residues long. CDR1 SGHVS and CDR2 FNYEAQ come from the germline V gene. CDR3 bases: TGTGCCAGCAGCGGCGGGCCAGGGAACATTCAGTACTTC. Amino acid sequence: CASSGGPGNIQYF.

This clone was counted between two and nine times. The rearrangement links TRBV2 to TRBJ2-7; D unresolved. The CDR3 spans 12 residues. V dropped 4 bases and J dropped 0 bases, with 4 bases sitting between them. CDR1 and CDR2 (germline): SNHLY, FYNNEI. DNA of the CDR3: TGTGCCAGCAGTGGAGACTCCTACGAGCAGTACTTC. Translated: CASSGDSYEQYF.

The rearrangement joins TRBV28 to TRBJ2-7, with a possible D match to TRBD2 (5 bases). Germline V CDR1 and CDR2: MDHEN, SYDVKM. This CDR3 region has 13 residues. V shed 5 bases and J shed 7 bases, with 15 bases lying between them. The CDR3 loop is CASSLGLISEQYF. The DNA for the CDR3 is TGTGCCAGCAGTCTAGGACTTATTTCAGAGCAGTACTTC.

The chain couples TRBV10-3 to TRBJ1-1; D might be TRBD1 (5 bases). The CDR3 loop spans 12 amino acids. Germline assignment: CDR1 ENHRY and CDR2 SYGVKD. Trimming left V 9 bases short and J 3 bases short, with 11 bases between. CDR3 nucleotides: TGTGCCATGGGTGGGGGGGACACTGAAGCTTTCTTT. Amino acid sequence: CAMGGGDTEAFF.

This chain joins TRBV30 and TRBJ2-7, with D maybe TRBD2 (5 bases). Looked up from germline, CDR1 is GTSNPN and CDR2 is SVGIG (reference sequence). This CDR3 is built from 14 residues. V was cut by 0 bases and J by 0 bases, with 9 bases left in between. Here the CDR3 reads CAWSVTAASYEQYF. For the CDR3, the DNA is TGTGCCTGGAGTGTAACAGCGGCCTCCTACGAGCAGTACTTC.

The chain is built from TRBV6-6 and TRBJ1-3; D uncertain. The CDR3 runs 16 residues. Germline CDR1 reads MNHNY; CDR2 reads SVGAGI (reference sequence). The V end lost 2 bases, the J end lost 0 bases, and 11 bases lay between the germline ends. CDR3 sequence: CASSYLDGGSGNTIYF. CDR3 nucleotide sequence: TGTGCCAGCAGTTACCTAGACGGTGGCTCTGGAAACACCATATATTTT.

The rearrangement uses TRBV28 and TRBJ1-1; D gene uncertain. This CDR3 region has 13 residues. Looked up from germline, CDR1 is MDHEN and CDR2 is SYDVKM. Trimming removed 2 bases from V and 0 bases from J, with 4 bases in between. CDR3 residues: CASSLGLNTEAFF. The CDR3 DNA reads as TGTGCCAGCAGTTTAGGGCTGAACACTGAAGCTTTCTTT.

The chain joins TRBV7-9 to TRBJ2-5; TRBD2 agrees at 12 bases. The DNA end is a closer match to TRBJ2-7, so the J assignment may be wrong. The length of the CDR3 is 15 residues. Germline CDR1 SEHNR, CDR2 FQNEAQ (reference sequence). The CDR3 is CASSLPTSGSYEQYF. The CDR3 DNA sequence: TGTGCCAGCAGCCTGCCGACTAGCGGGAGCTACGAGCAGTACTTC.

This chain connects TRBV27 to TRBJ2-3; 7 bases map to TRBD1. CDR1 and CDR2 (germline): MNHEY, SMNVEV (reference sequence). V was clipped by 2 bases and J by 4 bases; unmatched bases: 6. The CDR3 is 15 amino acids. The DNA for the CDR3 is TGTGCCAGCAGTTTAGCAGGGGGTCGCCCAGATACGCAGTATTTT. Its protein product is CASSLAGGRPDTQYF.

This clone is a singleton in its sample. This chain joins TRBV28 and TRBJ1-5, with TRBD1 matching over 12 bases. The CDR3 runs 17 residues. Germline-derived CDR1 and CDR2 are MDHEN and SYDVKM. J gave up 6 bases and V 5 bases, and 11 bases lay outside the gene matches. CDR3 coding DNA: TGTGCCAGCAGTCACCACCCCGGGACAGGGGGCTCTCAGCCCCAGCATTTT. Encoded protein: CASSHHPGTGGSQPQHF.

The chain joins TRBV4-3 to TRBJ2-3, with TRBD1 as a possible D gene (6 bases). The V gene lost 1 base and the J gene lost 3 bases, with 14 bases spanning the gap. In germline, CDR1 is LGHNA, CDR2 YSLEER. The CDR3 totals 16 residues. The CDR3 region has the DNA TGCGCCAGCAGCCAAGCGGGACACTCTGGGACAGATACGCAGTATTTT. Its translation is CASSQAGHSGTDTQYF.